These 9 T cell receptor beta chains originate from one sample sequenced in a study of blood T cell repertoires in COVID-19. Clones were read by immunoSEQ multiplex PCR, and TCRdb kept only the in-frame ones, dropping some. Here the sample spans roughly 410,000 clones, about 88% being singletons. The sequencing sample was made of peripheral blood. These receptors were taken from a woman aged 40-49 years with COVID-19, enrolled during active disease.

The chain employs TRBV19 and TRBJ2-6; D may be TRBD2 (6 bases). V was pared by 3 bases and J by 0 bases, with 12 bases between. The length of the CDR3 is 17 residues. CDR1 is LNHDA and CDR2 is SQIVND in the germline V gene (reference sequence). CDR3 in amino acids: CASSIRSGSSGANVLTF. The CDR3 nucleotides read TGTGCCAGTAGTATCCGTAGCGGAAGCTCTGGGGCCAACGTCCTGACTTTC.

CDR3 coding DNA: TGTGCCATCAGTGAGTCCCCTCGTGGCCCCAATGAGCAGTTCTTC. Its protein is CAISESPRGPNEQFF. The chain is built from TRBV10-3 and TRBJ2-1, with D hard to call. The germline V gene has CDR1 ENHRY and CDR2 SYGVKD. This CDR3 has 15 amino acids. Trimming pared 0 bases from V and 6 bases from J, leaving 12 bases between.

CDR3 in amino acids: CASISGRGETQYF. In DNA form, the CDR3 reads TGTGCCAGTATTAGCGGGAGGGGAGAGACCCAGTACTTC. V usage is TRBV28 and J usage is TRBJ2-5; 11 nucleotides agree with TRBD2. Per germline, CDR1 MDHEN and CDR2 SYDVKM. The CDR3 length is 13 residues. J gave up 4 bases and V 9 bases, and 4 bases lay outside the gene matches.

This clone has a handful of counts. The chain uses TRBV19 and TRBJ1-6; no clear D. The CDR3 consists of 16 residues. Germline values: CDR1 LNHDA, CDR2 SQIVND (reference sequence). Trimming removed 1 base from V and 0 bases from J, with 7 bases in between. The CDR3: CASSIVRSSYNSPLHF. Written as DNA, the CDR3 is TGTGCCAGTAGTATAGTGCGGAGCTCCTATAATTCACCCCTCCACTTT.

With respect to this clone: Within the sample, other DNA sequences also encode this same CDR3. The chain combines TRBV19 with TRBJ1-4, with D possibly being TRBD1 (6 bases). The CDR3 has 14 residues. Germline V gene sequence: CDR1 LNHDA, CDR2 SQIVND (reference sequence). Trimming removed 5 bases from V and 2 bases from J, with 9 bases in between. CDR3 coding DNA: TGTGCCAGTAGTTGGGGGCGGACTAATGAAAAACTGTTTTTT. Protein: CASSWGRTNEKLFF.

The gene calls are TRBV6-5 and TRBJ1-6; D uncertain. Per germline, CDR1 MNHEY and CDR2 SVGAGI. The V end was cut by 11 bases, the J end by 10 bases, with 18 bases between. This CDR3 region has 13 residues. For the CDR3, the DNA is TGTGCCGCCCGGGGAGTGGTTAGCTCACCCCTCCACTTT. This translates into CAARGVVSSPLHF.

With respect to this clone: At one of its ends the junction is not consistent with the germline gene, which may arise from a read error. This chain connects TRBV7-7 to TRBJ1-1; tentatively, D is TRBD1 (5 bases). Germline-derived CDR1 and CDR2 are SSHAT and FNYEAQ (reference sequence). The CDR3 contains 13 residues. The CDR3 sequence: CASSLDSNTEAFF. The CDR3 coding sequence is TGTGCTAGCAGCTTAGACAGTAACACTGAAGCTTTCTTT.

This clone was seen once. The CDR3 loop is CASSQDRMAGGTHEQYF. CDR3 nucleotides: TGTGCCAGCAGCCAAGATAGGATGGCGGGGGGAACCCACGAGCAGTACTTC. The V gene is TRBV3-1 (or the pseudogene TRBV3-2), the J gene TRBJ2-7; 8 bases are shared with TRBD2. The CDR3 runs to 17 residues. Germline V gives CDR1 LGHDT, CDR2 YNNKEL (reference sequence). The J segment lost 5 bases and the V segment lost 0 bases, leaving 12 bases of the junction unmatched.

In DNA form, the CDR3 reads TGTGCCAGCAGTGAAGGAACTAGCGGGACAAACAATGAGCAGTTCTTC. Its translation is CASSEGTSGTNNEQFF. V usage is TRBV6-1 and J usage is TRBJ2-1, with 10 bases fitting TRBD2. The germline V gene encodes CDR1 MNHNS and CDR2 SASEGT. This CDR3 is built from 16 residues. V trimming: 1 base; J trimming: 5 bases; junction bases outside the gene matches: 5.